This T cell receptor (beta chain) was observed in a study of cytomegalovirus exposure and HLA in healthy donors. After removal of 1 base from V and 6 bases from J, the junction contained 9 bases not matched to a gene. The CDR3 has 16 residues. The V gene's germline CDR1 is SEHNR and CDR2 FQNEAQ (reference sequence). Researchers ran the PCR with 60 Vbeta and 13 Jbeta primers. Only in-frame clones appear in the TCRdb table, and some are missing; sequencing was by immunoSEQ multiplex PCR. The repertoire has roughly 200,000 clones, more than 85% of them found once; the top ten carry around 1%. This clonotype was obtained from a woman younger than 35 in good health and CMV-seronegative. The chain combines TRBV7-9 with TRBJ2-1, with 7 bases fitting TRBD2. Sequenced material: PBMCs. CDR3 loop: CASSLDWRGRRNEQFF. CDR3 coding DNA: TGTGCCAGCAGCTTAGATTGGCGGGGGAGACGCAATGAGCAGTTCTTC.